The 25 T cell receptor beta chains below were found in one sample sequenced in a study of T cells in Graves' hyperthyroidism and ophthalmopathy. Regions amplified from RNA transcripts were the TCR beta CDR3 regions. A set of HTBI primers served as the primers for a first-round RT-PCR of the TCR CDR3. MiXCR was run by TCRdb on the multiplex PCR reads, yielding one entry per CDR3 protein. The top ten clones hold 30% of a sample with 250,000 to 300,000 distinct CDR3 sequences, roughly 15% of them seen once. Sequencing input: blood. These receptors all come from a woman in her 50s with Graves' hyperthyroidism that later progressed to Graves' ophthalmopathy.

The table lists this clonotype with many counts. The DNA for the CDR3 is TGTGCCAGCAGTTTCGCGCCCGGGAACACCGGGGAGCTGTTTTTT. Its protein is CASSFAPGNTGELFF. This sequence joins TRBV12-3 or TRBV12-4 and TRBJ2-2; D unclear. CDR3 size: 15 residues. Trimming stripped 3 bases from V and 1 base from J, with 9 bases between.

The sample holds many counts of this clonotype. V and J are TRBV6-1 and TRBJ1-1, with D unresolved. Germline V gene sequence: CDR1 MNHNS, CDR2 SASEGT. Trimming removed 6 bases from V and 4 bases from J, with 9 bases in between. This CDR3 is 12 amino acids long. The CDR3 region is CASRAGGTEAFF. The CDR3 coding sequence is TGTGCCAGCAGGGCGGGTGGCACTGAAGCTTTCTTT.

This clonotype has ten or more counts. The chain couples TRBV27 to TRBJ2-7; the match to TRBD1 covers 8 bases. CDR3 length equals 13 residues. The V segment lost 8 bases and the J segment 0 bases; nucleotides outside the gene matches: 3. CDR1 and CDR2 from the germline V gene are MNHEY and SMNVEV (reference sequence). The CDR3 sequence: CASGGQASYEQYF. Here the CDR3 DNA reads TGTGCCAGCGGGGGACAGGCCTCCTACGAGCAGTACTTC.

CDR3 sequence: CATSDSRAGGYNEQFF. CDR3 in DNA: TGTGCCACCAGTGATTCCCGAGCGGGAGGGTACAATGAGCAGTTCTTC. The rearrangement joins TRBV24-1 to TRBJ2-1, with TRBD2 identical over 10 bases. V dropped 2 bases and J dropped 4; count of bases not matched to a gene: 4. Germline V CDR1 and CDR2: KGHDR, SFDVKD. There are 16 residues in the CDR3.

The table lists this clonotype with many counts. DNA of the CDR3: TGTGCCAGCAGCTTAACGACAGGGGTCACCTACAATGAGCAGTTCTTC. Protein product: CASSLTTGVTYNEQFF. The chain couples TRBV7-3 to TRBJ2-1; 8 bases are shared with TRBD1. The CDR3 extends over 16 amino acids. With V trimmed by 0 bases and J by 2 bases, 3 bases remained unmatched. CDR1 SGHTA and CDR2 FQGTGA come from the germline V gene.

This clonotype was observed at least ten times. The chain uses TRBV6-1 and TRBJ1-1, with D maybe TRBD1 (5 bases). This CDR3 is 13 amino acids long. V was cut by 5 bases and J by 2 bases, with 9 bases left in between. Germline assignment: CDR1 MNHNS and CDR2 SASEGT. CDR3 nucleotide sequence: TGTGCCAGCAGTAAACAGGCCAACACTGAAGCTTTCTTT. It encodes CASSKQANTEAFF.

This clonotype has a count of ten or more. The V and J genes are TRBV11-2 and TRBJ1-3, with D hard to call. Deletions cut 6 bases from V and 8 bases from J, with 8 bases between. Germline-derived CDR1 and CDR2 are SGHAT and FQNNGV. The CDR3 covers 11 residues. The CDR3 region has the DNA TGTGCCAGCAGACTCCAGGACACCATATATTTT. This sequence encodes CASRLQDTIYF.

This chain uses TRBV5-6 with TRBJ2-7; D possibly corresponds to TRBD2 (6 bases). Germline V gene data show CDR1 as SGHDT and CDR2 as YYEEEE. V was cut by 3 bases and J by 5 bases, with 18 bases left in between. There are 15 residues in the CDR3. The DNA for the CDR3 is TGTGCCAGCAGCTCTTTACCACGGGGGTCGGACGAGCAGTACTTC. Translation gives CASSSLPRGSDEQYF.

The sample holds many counts of this clonotype. The genes are TRBV3-1 and TRBJ2-7; the match to TRBD2 covers 7 bases. The CDR3 contains 15 residues. The ends lost 4 bases at V and 2 bases at J; junction bases unmatched: 8. Germline V gene lookup returns CDR1 LGHDT and CDR2 YNNKEL (reference sequence). The CDR3 loop reads CASSPGSGETYEQYF. The CDR3 DNA sequence: TGTGCCAGCAGCCCTGGGAGCGGGGAGACCTACGAGCAGTACTTC.

This chain joins TRBV6-1 and TRBJ1-2, with unresolved D. In germline, CDR1 is MNHNS, CDR2 SASEGT. The CDR3 totals 12 residues. Trimming shortened V by 7 bases and J by 4 bases, and 10 bases separated the two germline ends. CDR3 in DNA: TGTGCCAGCAATGTCCCAGGCTATGGCTACACCTTC. Its protein is CASNVPGYGYTF.

The chain recombines TRBV6-1 with TRBJ1-2; TRBD1 agrees at 10 bases. Looked up from germline, CDR1 is MNHNS and CDR2 is SASEGT. J was trimmed by 3 bases and V by 8 bases; bases with no gene match: 12. The CDR3 sequence is 16 residues long. The CDR3 coding sequence is TGTGCCAGCCGGGACAGGGGATCGAGTAGCGACTATGGCTACACCTTC. Protein: CASRDRGSSSDYGYTF.

This clonotype was seen repeatedly, ten times or more. The V gene is TRBV24-1, the J gene TRBJ2-3; no reliable D call. Trimming removed 3 bases at V and 1 base at J, with 4 bases between. Germline lookup yields CDR1 KGHDR and CDR2 SFDVKD. The CDR3 contains 13 residues. CDR3 sequence (DNA): TGTGCCACCAGTGATCCACGCACAGATACGCAGTATTTT. Encoded protein: CATSDPRTDTQYF.

The chain has TRBV7-2 and TRBJ1-1; D not certain. Germline V gene lookup returns CDR1 SGHTA and CDR2 FQGNSA. The CDR3 runs to 16 residues. Trimming cost V 4 bases and J 1 base, with 16 bases left between them. CDR3 region: CASSSGRGSGNTEAFF. CDR3 DNA sequence: TGTGCCAGCAGCTCCGGGCGTGGGAGTGGGAACACTGAAGCTTTCTTT.

This clonotype was recorded at least ten times. This chain links TRBV5-1 with TRBJ2-1; D perhaps matches TRBD2 (6 bases). The CDR3 is 14 amino acids. Germline CDR1 SGHRS, CDR2 YFSETQ. Trimming removed 3 bases at V and 5 bases at J, with 12 bases between. The CDR3 loop is CASSWRRGDNEQFF. CDR3 DNA: TGCGCCAGCAGCTGGAGGCGGGGAGACAATGAGCAGTTCTTC.

This clonotype has at least ten counts. V and J are TRBV7-9 and TRBJ2-7, with TRBD1 matching 8 bases. Germline values: CDR1 SEHNR, CDR2 FQNEAQ (reference sequence). The CDR3 is 15 amino acids. V lost 5 bases, J lost 0 bases, and 6 bases stayed unmatched. CDR3 in amino acids: CASSPGGGRSYEQYF. The DNA for the CDR3 is TGTGCCAGCAGCCCAGGGGGCGGTCGCTCCTACGAGCAGTACTTC.

This clonotype was counted many times. The CDR3 nucleotides are TGTGCCAGCAGTGAAGCGCTTCAGGGCAGCGCGAACACCGGGGAGCTGTTTTTT. Protein: CASSEALQGSANTGELFF. V usage is TRBV6-1 and J usage is TRBJ2-2, with D perhaps TRBD1 (5 bases). Trimming left V 0 bases short and J 0 bases short, with 14 bases between. Germline V lookup: CDR1 MNHNS, CDR2 SASEGT. The CDR3 runs to 18 residues.

The gene calls are TRBV9 and TRBJ2-2; 10 bases are a match to TRBD2. V was clipped by 3 bases and J by 4 bases; unmatched bases: 9. CDR1 and CDR2 from the germline V gene are SGDLS and YYNGEE. CDR3 length: 17 amino acids. In nucleotides, the CDR3 is TGTGCCAGCAGCGCCGAAAGGGCTAGCGGGAGCACCGGGGAGCTGTTTTTT. As protein: CASSAERASGSTGELFF.

In this sample, this clonotype turned up many times. The chain joins TRBV30 to TRBJ1-2; possible D gene TRBD1, 6 bases. V dropped 0 bases and J dropped 8 bases, with 10 bases sitting between them. The CDR3 length is 12 residues. The germline V gene encodes CDR1 GTSNPN and CDR2 SVGIG (reference sequence). The CDR3 protein is CAWSVRGGGYTF. CDR3 in DNA: TGTGCCTGGAGTGTACGAGGGGGGGGCTACACCTTC.

This clonotype has a count of ten or more. This chain uses TRBV18 with TRBJ2-3, with a weak D call TRBD2 (6 bases). Trimming left V 3 bases short and J 6 bases short, with 13 bases between. Germline loops: CDR1 KGHSH, CDR2 LQKENI. The CDR3 runs 14 residues. CDR3 nucleotide sequence: TGTGCCAGCTCACCGACTCCAGGAGGGGATACGCAGTATTTT. Amino acid sequence: CASSPTPGGDTQYF.

This clonotype was recorded at least ten times. The chain combines TRBV28 with TRBJ2-3, with D possibly being TRBD1 or TRBD2 (5 bases each). Germline lookup yields CDR1 MDHEN and CDR2 SYDVKM. Trimming removed 5 bases at V and 9 bases at J, with 15 bases between. The CDR3 is 13 amino acids. CDR3 region: CASSPAGTQTQYF. The CDR3 DNA is TGTGCCAGCAGTCCCGCCGGGACCCAGACGCAGTATTTT. The variable domain in full, completed from reference TRBV28 and TRBJ2-3, reads DVKVTQSSRYLVKRTGEKVFLECVQDMDHENMFWYRQDPGLGLRLIYFSYDVKMKEKGDIPEGYSVSREKKERFSLILESASTNQTSMYLCASSPAGTQTQYFGPGTRLTVL.

In regard to this clonotype: This may be a read error: a much more frequent sequence differs by one nucleotide. V and J are TRBV7-6 and TRBJ2-2, with D perhaps matching TRBD2 (6 bases). The CDR3 has 14 amino acids. Per the germline V gene, CDR1 is SGHVS and CDR2 is FNYEAQ. For the CDR3, the DNA is TGTGCCAGCAGCTTCCGACCCGGAACCGGGGGGCTGTTTTTT. Translated, it gives CASSFRPGTGGLFF.

V and J are TRBV20-1 and TRBJ1-5; 7 bases map to TRBD1. In germline, CDR1 is DFQATT, CDR2 SNEGSKA (reference sequence). The V and J ends lost 0 bases and 5 bases, in that order; junction bases with no gene match: 4. This CDR3 is 14 amino acids long. CDR3 DNA sequence: TGCAGTGCTAGAGAACGCAGGGGGGATCAGCCCCAGCATTTT. Translated: CSARERRGDQPQHF.

This clonotype was seen repeatedly, ten times or more. This chain links TRBV5-1 with TRBJ2-7; D may be TRBD2 (6 bases). Trimming removed 2 bases at V and 6 bases at J, with 12 bases between. The CDR3 is 13 residues long. Germline CDR1 and CDR2: SGHRS and YFSETQ. The CDR3 nucleotides read TGCGCCAGCAGCTTCTCTGCGGGGACCGAGCAGTACTTC. This encodes CASSFSAGTEQYF.

This clonotype appeared many times. V and J are TRBV2 and TRBJ1-2, with D perhaps TRBD1 (5 bases). Germline CDR1 SNHLY, CDR2 FYNNEI. There are 13 residues in the CDR3. V was cut by 7 bases and J by 4 bases, with 13 bases left in between. Written as DNA, the CDR3 is TGTGCCAGCATCCCGGGGGGACCCTATGGCTACACCTTC. Its translation: CASIPGGPYGYTF.

This clonotype has just a few counts. V is TRBV5-5 and J is TRBJ1-2; 7 bases agree with TRBD1. Germline V gene sequence: CDR1 SGHKS, CDR2 YYEKEE (reference sequence). V shed 2 bases and J 4 bases; nucleotides not matched to a gene: 2. This CDR3 is 13 amino acids long. The CDR3 region is CASSLGTAYGYTF. CDR3 sequence (DNA): TGTGCCAGCAGCTTAGGGACAGCCTATGGCTACACCTTC.